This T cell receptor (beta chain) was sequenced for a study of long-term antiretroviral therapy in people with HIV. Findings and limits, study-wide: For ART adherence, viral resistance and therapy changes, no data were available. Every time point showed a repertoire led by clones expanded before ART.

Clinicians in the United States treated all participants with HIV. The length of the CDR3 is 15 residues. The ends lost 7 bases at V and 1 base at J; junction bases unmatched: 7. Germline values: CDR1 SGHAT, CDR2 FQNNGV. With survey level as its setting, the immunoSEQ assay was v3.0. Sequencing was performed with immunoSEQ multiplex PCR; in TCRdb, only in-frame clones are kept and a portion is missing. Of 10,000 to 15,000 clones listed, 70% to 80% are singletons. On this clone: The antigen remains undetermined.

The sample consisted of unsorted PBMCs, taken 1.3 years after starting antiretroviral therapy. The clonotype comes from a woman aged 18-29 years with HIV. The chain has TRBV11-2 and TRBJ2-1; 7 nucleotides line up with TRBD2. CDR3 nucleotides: TGTGCCAGCACCCGCGGGGGAAATTCCTACAATGAGCAGTTCTTC. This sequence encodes CASTRGGNSYNEQFF.